The clone carrying this T cell receptor (beta chain) was found a few times. Its antigen is not known. Each TCR beta library was made by quantitative 5'-RACE that incorporated molecular barcodes. Each CDR3 protein gets one entry after TCRdb re-called the 5' RACE reads with MiXCR. This table holds over 700,000 distinct CDR3 sequences, 15% to 20% found once. This entry is derived from a study of CD8 T cells in ankylosing spondylitis. Broader study findings: Made up of about eight highly homologous variants, a TCR beta motif appeared characteristic of ankylosing spondylitis blood. The authors found the disease-linked clones to be CD8+ and relatively rare in peripheral blood. Clones tied to disease were said to be significantly enriched in matched ankylosing spondylitis synovial fluid. Earlier authors reported some of these motif variants in reactive arthritis synovial fluid and blood.

Germline assignment: CDR1 SGHAT and CDR2 FQNNGV. V lost 0 bases and J lost 3, with 13 bases in between. CDR3 size: 16 residues. This chain joins TRBV11-2 and TRBJ2-3; TRBD2 might be the D (6 bases). The source material was blood, either unsorted or a sorted T cell fraction (not recorded which). The TCR comes from a male donor with ankylosing spondylitis. The CDR3 sequence: CASSLDRGTPTDTQYF. The CDR3 bases are TGTGCCAGCAGCTTAGATCGGGGGACTCCTACAGATACGCAGTATTTT.